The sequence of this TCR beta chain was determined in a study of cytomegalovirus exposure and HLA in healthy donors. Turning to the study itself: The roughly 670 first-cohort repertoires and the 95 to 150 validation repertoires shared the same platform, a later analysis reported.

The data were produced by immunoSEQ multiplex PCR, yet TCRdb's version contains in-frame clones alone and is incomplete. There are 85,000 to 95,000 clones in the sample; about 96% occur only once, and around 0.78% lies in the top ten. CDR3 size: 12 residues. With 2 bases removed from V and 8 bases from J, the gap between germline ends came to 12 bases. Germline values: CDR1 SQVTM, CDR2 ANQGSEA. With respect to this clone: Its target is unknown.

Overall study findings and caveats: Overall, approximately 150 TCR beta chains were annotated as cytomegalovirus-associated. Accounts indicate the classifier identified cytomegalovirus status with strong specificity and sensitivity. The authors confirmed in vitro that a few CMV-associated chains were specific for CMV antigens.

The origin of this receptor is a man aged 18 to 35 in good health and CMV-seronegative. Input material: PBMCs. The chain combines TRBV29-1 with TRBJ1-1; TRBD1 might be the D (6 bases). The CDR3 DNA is TGCAGCGTTGAACTCGGGACATCGGAAGCTTTCTTT. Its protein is CSVELGTSEAFF.